These 3 T cell receptor beta chains came from one sample sequenced in a study of post-analysis software for immune sequencing data. Study outcomes and limitations: TRBV5-6, TRBV5-1 and TRBV20-1 belonged to a set of roughly five TRBV segments that were more frequent in patients than controls.

Their antigens are not known. Incorporated into the TCR beta cDNA libraries were unique molecular identifiers, which served to reduce PCR and sequencing biases. TCRdb fed the PCR reads into MiXCR, producing one record per CDR3 protein. The sample consists of about 260,000 distinct CDR3 sequences, 35% to 40% of them appearing once. The material sequenced was blood. The receptors were sampled from a girl aged 10 to 17 with multiple sclerosis.

With respect to this clonotype: A much larger clone lies one base from this, so it may be a read error. This rearrangement joins TRBV6-2 or TRBV6-3 to TRBJ2-7; D is ambiguous. This CDR3 contains 11 residues. V was trimmed by 6 bases and J by 2 bases, leaving 5 bases between them. Germline values: CDR1 MNHEY, CDR2 SVGEGT. In DNA, the CDR3 is TGTGCCAGCAGCAAGACCTACGAGCAGTACTTC. The encoded protein is CASSKTYEQYF.

This chain joins TRBV10-3 and TRBJ2-3; 12 bases fit TRBD2. The V gene's germline CDR1 is ENHRY and CDR2 SYGVKD. This CDR3 region has 16 residues. After removal of 2 bases from V and 0 bases from J, the junction contained 0 bases not matched to a gene. The CDR3: CAISEGTSGSTDTQYF. The CDR3 coding sequence is TGTGCCATCAGTGAGGGGACTAGCGGGAGCACAGATACGCAGTATTTT.

This clonotype was counted at least ten times. The CDR3 bases are TGTGCCAGCAGCTTAGTTGGCAGTGACACTGAAGCTTTCTTT. Translated: CASSLVGSDTEAFF. The rearrangement uses TRBV7-6 and TRBJ1-1; the D is unclear. The CDR3 sequence is 14 residues long. The germline CDR1 and CDR2 sequences are SGHVS and FNYEAQ. V was clipped by 1 base and J by 3 bases, with 9 bases between them.